Shown below are 20 T cell receptor beta chains from a single sample sequenced in a study of T cell changes during pregnancy in multiple sclerosis. TCRdb keeps only in-frame clones here, not all; method: immunoSEQ multiplex PCR. The sample consists of tens of thousands of clones, around nine tenths of them appearing once. The material was CD4+ T cells from peripheral blood mononuclear cells, obtained before pregnancy. These receptors came from a female donor with multiple sclerosis, enrolled in a pregnancy study.

V and J are TRBV28 and TRBJ1-1, with D maybe TRBD1 (6 bases). V dropped 5 bases and J dropped 4 bases, with 23 bases sitting between them. The CDR3 loop spans 17 amino acids. Germline CDR1 and CDR2: MDHEN and SYDVKM. The CDR3 nucleotides read TGTGCCAGCAGTCCAATCGGGAGGGGGGCATTTCGCACTGAAGCTTTCTTT. Translated, it gives CASSPIGRGAFRTEAFF.

The chain is built from TRBV11-3 and TRBJ1-3; D is uncertain. CDR1 is SGHNT and CDR2 is YENEEA in the germline V gene. The V end was cut by 4 bases, the J end by 4 bases, with 17 bases between. The CDR3 has 16 residues. The CDR3, as DNA: TGTGCCAGCAGCTCGCCGGGAAGGGCAGAAGGAAACACCATATATTTT. It codes for CASSSPGRAEGNTIYF.

The chain carries TRBV2 and TRBJ1-3; TRBD1 matches at 9 bases. Trimming at V came to 4 bases and at J to 0 bases, leaving 1 base not matched to a gene. CDR3 length equals 15 residues. Germline CDR1 SNHLY, CDR2 FYNNEI. The DNA of the CDR3 is TGTGCCAGCAGTGTGACAGGGGGCTCTGGAAACACCATATATTTT. It specifies CASSVTGGSGNTIYF.

The chain carries TRBV29-1 and TRBJ1-1; TRBD1 might be the D (6 bases). The CDR3 extends over 13 amino acids. Germline CDR1 and CDR2: SQVTM and ANQGSEA. V lost 4 bases, J lost 1 base, and 10 bases lay in between. CDR3 nucleotides: TGCAGCGTTGTGGACAGCAGGAACACTGAAGCTTTCTTT. Translating it yields CSVVDSRNTEAFF.

V gene TRBV21-1 combines with J gene TRBJ2-7; TRBD2 was called by the table and not checked on the DNA. TRBV21-1 is tagged as a pseudogene. The CDR3 loop spans 13 amino acids. This CDR3 reads CASSSDRTKEQYF. In DNA, the CDR3 is TGTGCCAGCAGCTCGGATCGAACTAAGGAGCAGTACTTC.

The rearrangement links TRBV10-1 to TRBJ1-6; D ambiguous. The length of the CDR3 is 16 residues. CDR1 is WNHNN and CDR2 is SYGVQD in the germline V gene (reference sequence). Deletions cut 7 bases from V and 0 bases from J, with 13 bases between. The CDR3 protein is CASKRDGSSYNSPLHF. CDR3 sequence (DNA): TGCGCCAGCAAGAGAGACGGGAGCTCCTATAATTCACCCCTCCACTTT.

The rearrangement links TRBV27 to TRBJ1-1; the match to TRBD1 covers 11 bases. The CDR3 totals 16 residues. Germline V gene lookup returns CDR1 MNHEY and CDR2 SMNVEV (reference sequence). The ends lost 3 bases at V and 5 bases at J; junction bases unmatched: 8. The CDR3 sequence: CASSFLDRGLYTEAFF. The DNA for the CDR3 is TGTGCCAGCAGTTTTTTGGACAGGGGGCTCTATACTGAAGCTTTCTTT.

The chain has TRBV2 and TRBJ2-1; D is possibly TRBD2 (5 bases). Germline V lookup: CDR1 SNHLY, CDR2 FYNNEI. With 4 bases removed from V and 9 bases from J, the gap between germline ends came to 10 bases. The CDR3 consists of 12 residues. The CDR3 sequence: CASSVDGGEQFF. The CDR3 DNA reads TGTGCCAGCAGTGTAGACGGAGGTGAGCAGTTCTTC.

The V and J genes are TRBV5-1 and TRBJ2-7; 9 nucleotides match TRBD1. Trimming removed 4 bases from V and 2 bases from J; junction bases left unmatched: 7. Germline lookup yields CDR1 SGHRS and CDR2 YFSETQ. The CDR3 spans 15 residues. CDR3 loop: CASSQWTGVPYEQYF. CDR3 nucleotides: TGCGCCAGCAGCCAATGGACAGGGGTCCCCTACGAGCAGTACTTC.

V and J are TRBV5-1 and TRBJ2-7, with TRBD1 identical over 7 bases. Unmatched junction bases numbered 9, after V lost 4 bases and J lost 2 bases. CDR3 length: 15 amino acids. The germline CDR1 and CDR2 sequences are SGHRS and YFSETQ. The CDR3 loop reads CASSVRQGPTYEQYF. The CDR3, as DNA: TGCGCCAGCAGCGTCAGACAGGGCCCTACCTACGAGCAGTACTTC.

This clone has just one count. The genes are TRBV14 and TRBJ1-1; no clear D gene. The V gene lost 0 bases and the J gene lost 6 bases, with 8 bases spanning the gap. CDR3 length equals 13 residues. The germline CDR1 and CDR2 sequences are SGHDN and FVKESK. CDR3 nucleotides: TGTGCCAGCAGCCAAGATCTCGGGGCTGAAGCTTTCTTT. Translation gives CASSQDLGAEAFF.

CDR3 amino acids: CASSANRVGYTF. The CDR3 bases are TGTGCCAGTAGTGCAAACAGGGTCGGCTACACCTTC. The chain recombines TRBV19 with TRBJ1-2, with D maybe TRBD1 (6 bases). The germline gives CDR1 LNHDA, CDR2 SQIVND (reference sequence). CDR3 length: 12 residues. Trimming pared 5 bases from V and 8 bases from J, leaving 12 bases between.

This sequence joins TRBV9 and TRBJ2-1, with 7 bases matching TRBD2. The V gene's germline CDR1 is SGDLS and CDR2 YYNGEE. With 0 bases clipped from V and 0 bases from J, the junction kept 6 bases outside the gene matches. This CDR3 has 17 residues. DNA of the CDR3: TGTGCCAGCAGCGTAGATGGGGGGGATAGCTCCTACAATGAGCAGTTCTTC. Residues: CASSVDGGDSSYNEQFF.

The V call is TRBV9, the J call TRBJ2-7; TRBD1 matches at 9 bases. From germline, CDR1 is SGDLS and CDR2 YYNGEE. CDR3 length: 14 residues. V shed 2 bases and J 3 bases; nucleotides not matched to a gene: 3. CDR3 residues: CASSVRGQGYEQYF. CDR3 DNA: TGTGCCAGCAGCGTGAGGGGACAGGGCTACGAGCAGTACTTC.

The chain couples TRBV6-5 to TRBJ2-7; no clear D gene. The V gene's germline CDR1 is MNHEY and CDR2 SVGAGI. The length of the CDR3 is 13 residues. V lost 6 bases to trimming and J lost 3 bases, with 12 bases between them. Here the CDR3 DNA reads TGTGCCAGCAGCTTAGTCATCGGCTACGAGCAGTACTTC. Translation gives CASSLVIGYEQYF.

CDR3 DNA sequence: TGTGCTAGTGGTTTGGACAGGGACGAAGCTTTCTTT. Its protein product is CASGLDRDEAFF. V gene TRBV12-5 combines with J gene TRBJ1-1, with D possibly TRBD1 on 6 matching bases. Germline lookup yields CDR1 LGHNT and CDR2 FRNRAP. The CDR3 runs 12 residues. The V gene lost 1 base and the J gene lost 8 bases, with 8 bases spanning the gap.

This chain links TRBV28 with TRBJ1-5; D unresolved. The CDR3 totals 13 residues. Trimming pared 6 bases from V and 0 bases from J, leaving 6 bases between. Germline V gene sequence: CDR1 MDHEN, CDR2 SYDVKM. The CDR3 reads CASRRFSNQPQHF. The CDR3 region has the DNA TGTGCCAGCAGGAGATTTAGCAATCAGCCCCAGCATTTT.

The genes are TRBV4-1 and TRBJ2-5; perhaps TRBD2 as D (5 bases). V was shortened by 2 bases and J by 4 bases, with 11 bases between the two germline ends. Germline CDR1 reads MGHRA; CDR2 reads YSYEKL. The CDR3 spans 14 residues. This CDR3 reads CASSQNREPETQYF. CDR3 sequence (DNA): TGCGCCAGCAGCCAAAACCGGGAACCAGAGACCCAGTACTTC.

The V gene is TRBV7-2, the J gene TRBJ2-5, with D tentatively TRBD2 (6 bases). The V gene lost 4 bases and the J gene lost 1 base, with 16 bases spanning the gap. From germline, CDR1 is SGHTA and CDR2 FQGNSA. This CDR3 region has 16 residues. CDR3 DNA sequence: TGTGCCAGCAGCTCCCGCGAGACTAGATTCCAAGAGACCCAGTACTTC. This encodes CASSSRETRFQETQYF.

This sequence joins TRBV28 and TRBJ1-4; D is perhaps TRBD1 (6 bases). This CDR3 contains 14 residues. CDR1 is MDHEN, CDR2 SYDVKM, per germline. V dropped 3 bases and J dropped 7 bases, with 12 bases sitting between them. The CDR3, as DNA: TGTGCCAGCAGTTTGAGACAGGACCGTGAAAAACTGTTTTTT. It translates to CASSLRQDREKLFF.